Following are 5 T cell receptor beta chains from one sample sequenced in a study of cytomegalovirus exposure and HLA in healthy donors. 60 Vbeta and 13 Jbeta primers were used in PCR. Sequencing was performed with immunoSEQ multiplex PCR; in TCRdb, only in-frame clones are kept and a portion is missing. The sample has approximately 170,000 clones, about 85% seen once. Specimen: PBMCs. The receptor set was obtained from a young man in good health and CMV-seropositive.

The chain links TRBV5-4 to TRBJ2-3, with 11 bases aligning to TRBD1. The CDR3 loop spans 16 amino acids. Per the germline V gene, CDR1 is SGHNT and CDR2 is YYREEE (reference sequence). Germline trimming cut 0 bases from V and 4 bases from J; bases unmatched to any gene: 4. Written as DNA, the CDR3 is TGTGCCAGCAGCTTGGAGGACAGGGGGCTCGCAGATACGCAGTATTTT. Translation gives CASSLEDRGLADTQYF.

The rearrangement joins TRBV9 to TRBJ2-3, with 8 bases fitting TRBD2. V was pared by 4 bases and J by 3 bases, with 10 bases of the junction left unmatched. This CDR3 contains 16 residues. Germline CDR1 is SGDLS and CDR2 is YYNGEE. The CDR3 DNA is TGTGCCAGCAGCCCGACCGGGACTAGTTATACAGATACGCAGTATTTT. The encoded protein is CASSPTGTSYTDTQYF. Using reference TRBV9 and TRBJ2-3 for the parts outside the CDR3, the full variable domain is DSGVTQTPKHLITATGQRVTLRCSPRSGDLSVYWYQQSLDQGLQFLIQYYNGEERAKGNILERFSAQQFPDLHSELNLSSLELGDSALYFCASSPTGTSYTDTQYFGPGTRLTVL.

The chain carries TRBV9 and TRBJ2-3; D not resolved. CDR1 and CDR2 from the germline V gene are SGDLS and YYNGEE. This CDR3 is built from 12 residues. Trimming stripped 4 bases from V and 0 bases from J, with 3 bases between. The CDR3 DNA reads as TGTGCCAGCAGCCAAAGCACAGATACGCAGTATTTT. Translation: CASSQSTDTQYF.

The chain couples TRBV7-3 to TRBJ2-6, with D perhaps TRBD2 (5 bases). Germline lookup yields CDR1 SGHTA and CDR2 FQGTGA. This CDR3 has 13 amino acids. Trimming left V 8 bases short and J 0 bases short, with 5 bases between. The CDR3 nucleotides are TGTGCCAGCCGGGGCTCTGGGGCCAACGTCCTGACTTTC. This codes for CASRGSGANVLTF.

The J gene is TRBJ1-1, the V gene TRBV6-1; D is uncertain. The CDR3 length is 12 residues. Trimming pared 2 bases from V and 5 bases from J, leaving 6 bases between. Germline-derived CDR1 and CDR2 are MNHNS and SASEGT. The DNA of the CDR3 is TGTGCCAGCAGTGAAACGGGAACTGAAGCTTTCTTT. Translation gives CASSETGTEAFF.